This TCR beta chain comes out of a study of cytomegalovirus exposure and HLA in healthy donors. Study outcomes and limitations: CMV antigen specificity of a few CMV-associated chains was confirmed in vitro.

A multiplex PCR was run with 60 Vbeta primers and 13 Jbeta primers. Clones were read by immunoSEQ multiplex PCR, and TCRdb kept only the in-frame ones, dropping some. The sample lists 99,000 or so clones; around four fifths were seen once. The CDR3 runs 18 residues. V gave up 6 bases and J gave up 7 bases; unmatched junction bases: 20. Germline V CDR1 and CDR2: LNHDA, SQIVND (reference sequence). This clone came up once. Its antigen is still unknown. The chain links TRBV19 to TRBJ1-5; 8 nucleotides align to TRBD1. This clonotype was sampled from a man aged 30-40 years in good health and CMV-seronegative. Material for sequencing was PBMCs. The CDR3 protein is CASSKGRAGGLVGQPQHF. In nucleotides, the CDR3 is TGTGCCAGTAGCAAAGGACGGGCAGGGGGCCTTGTAGGGCAGCCCCAGCATTTT.